The rows below give T cell receptor beta chains drawn from one sample of a study of tumor-infiltrating lymphocytes in localized non-small cell lung cancer. Clones were sequenced by immunoSEQ multiplex PCR, and TCRdb holds only the in-frame ones, with some missing. The sample has 27,000 or so clones, approximately 85% seen once. Sequencing input: lung tumor tissue. These receptors were collected from a human donor with non-small cell lung cancer. Each CDR3 is given with its conserved first and last residue. The D gene is left open where the match is weak. Size tells how often a clone was seen (once, few, many) or the class of an expanded clone, and some rows leave it out.

J	V	D	size	DNA	CDR3
TRBJ1-1	TRBV11-2	.	.	TGTGCCAGCAGCTTAACGAGGGTCAGGGTCGGGGGCACTGAAGCTTTCTTT	CASSLTRVRVGGTEAFF
TRBJ1-2	TRBV29-1	TRBD1	few	TGCAGCGAATTGACAGGGTCGGATCACTACACCTTC	CSELTGSDHYTF
TRBJ1-1	TRBV2	TRBD1	.	TGTGCCAGCAGTCCGGGACAGTACACTGAAGCTTTCTTT	CASSPGQYTEAFF
TRBJ2-7	TRBV6-6	.	.	TGTGCCAGCAGTTACTCGACCTCCTACGAGCAGTACTTC	CASSYSTSYEQYF
TRBJ2-3	TRBV29-1	TRBD2	.	TGCAGCGTTTTCTTAAGGGGACTAGCGGGGGGACCGATCACAGATACGCAGTATTTT	CSVFLRGLAGGPITDTQYF
TRBJ2-7	TRBV5-4	.	.	TGTGCCAGCAGCTTGACCTCCAACTCCTACGAGCAGTACTTC	CASSLTSNSYEQYF
TRBJ2-7	TRBV2	.	.	TGTGCCAGCAGTGAAGGTGGGGGTATGAACGAGCAGTACTTC	CASSEGGGMNEQYF
TRBJ2-7	TRBV5-6	TRBD2	.	TGTGCCAGCAGCTTGGTAGCGGGGGGGATCTACGAGCAGTACTTC	CASSLVAGGIYEQYF
TRBJ1-3	TRBV5-4	.	.	TGTGCCAGCAGCTTGGGGGGGTTTGGAAACACCATATATTTT	CASSLGGFGNTIYF
TRBJ2-7	TRBV9	.	.	TGTGCCAGCAGCGTAGGAGGTGTGGACAGTCTAAACTTC	CASSVGGVDSLNF
TRBJ2-7	TRBV19	.	.	TGTGCCAGTCAGGGACCGAACTCCTACGAGCAGTACTTC	CASQGPNSYEQYF
TRBJ1-6	TRBV5-4	.	.	TGTGCCAGCAGCTTGGGTGGGGTTGATTCACCCCTCCACTTT	CASSLGGVDSPLHF
TRBJ2-5	TRBV9	TRBD1	.	TGTGCCAGCAGCGGGGGGACAGCCAGCCAAAGGACCCAGTACTTC	CASSGGTASQRTQYF
TRBJ2-5	TRBV7-9	TRBD2	.	TGTGCCAGCAGGCCACCACCTAGCGGGCCTGAAGAGACCCAGTACTTC	CASRPPPSGPEETQYF
TRBJ2-1	TRBV4-2	.	.	TGTGCCAGCAGCCAAGAACAGGGTCCCTACAATGAGCAGTTCTTC	CASSQEQGPYNEQFF
TRBJ2-3	TRBV9	.	once	TGTGCCAGCAGCGTAGATAGGGGGGGCCCAGATACGCAGTATTTT	CASSVDRGGPDTQYF
TRBJ2-2	TRBV4-3	TRBD2	few	TGCGCCAGCAGCCAAGCGGGGGGGCTCGGGGAGCTGTTTTTT	CASSQAGGLGELFF
TRBJ2-6	TRBV5-1	.	.	TGCGCCAGCAGCTTGGCCGGGACGGGAACCTCTGGGGCCAACGTCCTGACTTTC	CASSLAGTGTSGANVLTF
TRBJ2-2	TRBV9	TRBD2	.	TGTGCCAGCAGCTGGACTAGCGGGGGGACCCGTAACACCGGGGAGCTGTTTTTT	CASSWTSGGTRNTGELFF
TRBJ1-2	TRBV10-3	.	few	TGTGCTTCGGAATCAGACATCCCCTATGGCTACACCTTC	CASESDIPYGYTF
TRBJ2-1	TRBV2	TRBD2	.	TGTGCCAGCAGTGGACTAGCCAATGAGCAGTTCTTC	CASSGLANEQFF
TRBJ2-1	TRBV5-6	.	.	TGTGCCAGCAGCTTGGATAGGGGGGAGATTTACAATGAGCAGTTCTTC	CASSLDRGEIYNEQFF